Each of the 18 T cell receptor beta chains below was sequenced from the same sample in a study of blood T cell repertoires in COVID-19. Produced via immunoSEQ multiplex PCR; TCRdb's table is partial and in-frame only. The repertoire consists of approximately 220,000 clones, with approximately 87% occurring once and the leading ten covering about 6.2%. Sequencing was performed on peripheral blood. The source of these receptors is a man between 60 and 75 years old who had recovered from COVID-19.

The chain uses TRBV2 and TRBJ1-3; TRBD1 is a possible D gene (6 bases). CDR3 length: 14 amino acids. Per germline, CDR1 SNHLY and CDR2 FYNNEI. The V gene lost 11 bases and the J gene lost 1 base, with 15 bases spanning the gap. The CDR3 coding sequence is TGTGCCGGAGTCGAACAGGGATCTGGAAACACCATATATTTT. Translating it yields CAGVEQGSGNTIYF.

This chain uses TRBV4-2 with TRBJ2-6; 13 bases line up with TRBD2. The length of the CDR3 is 18 residues. V gave up 3 bases and J gave up 2 bases; unmatched junction bases: 4. Germline V gives CDR1 LGHNA, CDR2 YNFKEQ. DNA for the CDR3: TGTGCCAGCAGCCAGGGGACTAGCGGGATGACTGGGGCCAACGTCCTGACTTTC. It translates to CASSQGTSGMTGANVLTF.

The rearrangement uses TRBV11-2 and TRBJ2-1; perhaps TRBD2 as D (6 bases). The V end was cut by 6 bases, the J end by 5 bases, with 23 bases between. CDR1 and CDR2 from the germline V gene are SGHAT and FQNNGV. The CDR3 contains 17 residues. CDR3 DNA sequence: TGTGCCAGCAGGCCCGGGGGAAGGTCAATCTTCCACAATGAGCAGTTCTTC. Translating it yields CASRPGGRSIFHNEQFF.

The chain links TRBV19 to TRBJ2-2; 12 bases are shared with TRBD1. Trimming took 4 bases from V and 4 from J; bases not matched to a gene: 4. The CDR3 is made up of 16 amino acids. Germline CDR1 and CDR2: LNHDA and SQIVND (reference sequence). CDR3 sequence (DNA): TGTGCCAGTAGTAACCGGGACAGGGGGCCCACCGGGGAGCTGTTTTTT. This gives the protein CASSNRDRGPTGELFF. The full variable domain, completed using reference TRBV19 and TRBJ2-2, is DGGITQSPKYLFRKEGQNVTLSCEQNLNHDAMYWYRQDPGQGLRLIYYSQIVNDFQKGDIAEGYSVSREKKESFPLTVTSAQKNPTAFYLCASSNRDRGPTGELFFGEGSRLTVL.

The rearrangement joins TRBV18 to TRBJ1-4; the match to TRBD1 covers 7 bases. The J segment lost 4 bases and the V segment lost 4 bases, leaving 9 bases of the junction unmatched. The length of the CDR3 is 16 residues. Germline V gene lookup returns CDR1 KGHSH and CDR2 LQKENI. The CDR3 sequence: CASSLRKGDSNEKLFF. CDR3 nucleotides: TGTGCCAGCTCACTCCGCAAAGGGGACAGTAATGAAAAACTGTTTTTT.

The gene calls are TRBV27 and TRBJ1-2, with 9 positions matching TRBD1. The germline gives CDR1 MNHEY, CDR2 SMNVEV (reference sequence). The CDR3 consists of 14 residues. J lost 4 bases, V lost 6 bases, and 6 bases had no gene match. In DNA form, the CDR3 reads TGTGCCAGCAGCGTTACAGGGGGCGGCTATGGCTACACCTTC. It is translated as CASSVTGGGYGYTF.

V usage is TRBV6-5 and J usage is TRBJ1-2, with TRBD1 as a possible D gene (5 bases). Trimming took 5 bases from V and 6 from J, leaving 13 bases between them. Germline loops: CDR1 MNHEY, CDR2 SVGAGI. The CDR3 totals 13 residues. The DNA of the CDR3 is TGTGCCAGCAGTCGACAGCAGTCGGATGGCTACACCTTC. Its translation is CASSRQQSDGYTF.

There are a few counts of this clone. In nucleotides, the CDR3 is TGTGCCAGCAGCTTAGGGCTAGCCGTGGGTGATGAGCAGTTCTTC. Translating it yields CASSLGLAVGDEQFF. The rearrangement links TRBV11-3 to TRBJ2-1; D possibly corresponds to TRBD2 (5 bases). CDR3 length: 15 amino acids. Looked up from germline, CDR1 is SGHNT and CDR2 is YENEEA. The V end was cut by 1 base, the J end by 8 bases, with 15 bases between.

This rearrangement joins TRBV5-4 to TRBJ2-7; TRBD1 matches 7 bases. This CDR3 region has 14 residues. CDR1 and CDR2 from the germline V gene are SGHNT and YYREEE (reference sequence). Unmatched junction bases numbered 5, after V lost 5 bases and J lost 0 bases. In DNA form, the CDR3 reads TGTGCCAGCAGGATGAGGGGGCTCTCCTACGAGCAGTACTTC. It is translated as CASRMRGLSYEQYF. Together with reference TRBV5-4 and TRBJ2-7, the CDR3 gives the full variable domain: ETGVTQSPTHLIKTRGQQVTLRCSSQSGHNTVSWYQQALGQGPQFIFQYYREEENGRGNFPPRFSGLQFPNYSSELNVNALELDDSALYLCASRMRGLSYEQYFGPGTRLTVT.

V usage is TRBV23-1 and J usage is TRBJ2-7, with 7 bases aligning to TRBD1. TRBV23-1 is classed as an ORF, of uncertain function. The V and J ends lost 7 bases and 2 bases, in that order; junction bases with no gene match: 11. This CDR3 comprises 15 residues. In nucleotides, the CDR3 is TGCGCCAGCACCTGGGGTGGGCAGGGGGCCTACGAGCAGTACTTC. As protein: CASTWGGQGAYEQYF.

The chain recombines TRBV3-1 (or the pseudogene TRBV3-2) with TRBJ1-2; TRBD1 aligns across 9 bases. This CDR3 region has 14 residues. The V gene's germline CDR1 is LGHDT and CDR2 YNNKEL (reference sequence). J gave up 8 bases and V 4 bases, and 8 bases lay outside the gene matches. The CDR3 coding sequence is TGTGCCAGCAGCCGAGAACAGGGGGCGGAAGGCTACACCTTC. Its translation is CASSREQGAEGYTF.

The chain joins TRBV10-2 to TRBJ2-7; 8 bases agree with TRBD1. Germline CDR1 is WSHSY and CDR2 is SAAADI. V gave up 2 bases and J gave up 7 bases; unmatched junction bases: 7. The CDR3 is made up of 14 amino acids. The CDR3 DNA sequence: TGCGCCAGCAGTGAGGCCGGACAGGGAAGGGAGCAGTACTTC. Protein sequence: CASSEAGQGREQYF.

This chain links TRBV6-5 with TRBJ2-1, with D maybe TRBD2 (5 bases). Looked up from germline, CDR1 is MNHEY and CDR2 is SVGAGI. V was pared by 6 bases and J by 10 bases, with 10 bases between. The CDR3 has 11 amino acids. The CDR3 DNA follows: TGTGCCAGCAGGGGAGTCGGGGAGCAGTTCTTC. Its translation: CASRGVGEQFF.

This chain links TRBV10-3 with TRBJ1-1; a weak D match, TRBD1 (5 bases). The CDR3 spans 14 residues. Germline V gene sequence: CDR1 ENHRY, CDR2 SYGVKD. V was shortened by 6 bases and J by 2 bases, with 13 bases between the two germline ends. CDR3 sequence (DNA): TGTGCCATCAGCGACGACAGAAGTAACACTGAAGCTTTCTTT. Residues: CAISDDRSNTEAFF.

The chain recombines TRBV4-3 with TRBJ1-2; D is possibly TRBD1 (5 bases). The germline gives CDR1 LGHNA, CDR2 YSLEER. The CDR3 runs 13 residues. Trimming took 1 base from V and 3 from J, leaving 6 bases between them. The CDR3 loop is CASSQGQYYGYTF. CDR3 bases: TGCGCCAGCAGCCAAGGACAGTACTATGGCTACACCTTC.

The V and J genes are TRBV18 and TRBJ1-5; D remains unclear. V was cut by 6 bases and J by 5 bases, with 14 bases left in between. This CDR3 region has 14 residues. Germline V gene lookup returns CDR1 KGHSH and CDR2 LQKENI. The DNA of the CDR3 is TGTGCCAGCTCCCAGCGGGCGGGTGATCAGCCCCAGCATTTT. Its protein product is CASSQRAGDQPQHF.

This clone was counted many times. The CDR3 here is CASSPRDRGNQPQHF. The CDR3 region has the DNA TGTGCCAGCAGCCCCCGGGACAGGGGGAATCAGCCCCAGCATTTT. The chain joins TRBV4-2 to TRBJ1-5; 11 positions agree with TRBD1. V lost 4 bases to trimming and J lost 4 bases; unmatched junction nucleotides: 3. Germline CDR1 is LGHNA and CDR2 is YNFKEQ. The CDR3 is 15 residues long.

This rearrangement joins TRBV18 to TRBJ1-5; no definite D call. The CDR3 has 15 amino acids. Trimming removed 6 bases at V and 2 bases at J, with 14 bases between. Germline V lookup: CDR1 KGHSH, CDR2 LQKENI. Here the CDR3 DNA reads TGTGCCAGCTCTCCGGACCCCGGGGGCAATCAGCCCCAGCATTTT. This sequence encodes CASSPDPGGNQPQHF.